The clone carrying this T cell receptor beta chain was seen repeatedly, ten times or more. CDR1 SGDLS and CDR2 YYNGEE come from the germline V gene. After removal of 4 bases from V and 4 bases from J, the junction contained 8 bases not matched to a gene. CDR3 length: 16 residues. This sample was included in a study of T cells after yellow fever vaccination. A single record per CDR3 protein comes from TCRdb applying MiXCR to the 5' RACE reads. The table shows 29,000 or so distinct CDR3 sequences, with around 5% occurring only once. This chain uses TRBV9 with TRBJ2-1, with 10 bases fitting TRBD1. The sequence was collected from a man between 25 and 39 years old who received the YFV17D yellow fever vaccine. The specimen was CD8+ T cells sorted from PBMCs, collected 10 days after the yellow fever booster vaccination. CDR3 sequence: CASSHPGGQGYNEQFF. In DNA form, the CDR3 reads TGTGCCAGCAGCCACCCCGGGGGACAGGGGTACAATGAGCAGTTCTTC.